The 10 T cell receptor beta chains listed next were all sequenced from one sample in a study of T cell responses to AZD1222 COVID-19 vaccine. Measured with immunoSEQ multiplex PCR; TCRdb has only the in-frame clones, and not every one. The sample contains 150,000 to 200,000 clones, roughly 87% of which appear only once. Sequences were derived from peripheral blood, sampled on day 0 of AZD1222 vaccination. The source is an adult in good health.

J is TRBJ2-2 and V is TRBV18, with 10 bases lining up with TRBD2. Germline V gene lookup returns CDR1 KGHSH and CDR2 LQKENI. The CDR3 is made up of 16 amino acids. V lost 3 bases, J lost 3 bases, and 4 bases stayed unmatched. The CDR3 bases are TGTGCCAGCTCACCCGAACTAGCGGGATACACCGGGGAGCTGTTTTTT. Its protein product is CASSPELAGYTGELFF.

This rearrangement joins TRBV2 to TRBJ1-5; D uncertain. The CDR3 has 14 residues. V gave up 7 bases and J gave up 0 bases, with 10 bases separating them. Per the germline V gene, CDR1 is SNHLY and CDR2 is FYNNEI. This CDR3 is CASKAENSNQPQHF. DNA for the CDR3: TGTGCCAGCAAAGCAGAGAATAGCAATCAGCCCCAGCATTTT.

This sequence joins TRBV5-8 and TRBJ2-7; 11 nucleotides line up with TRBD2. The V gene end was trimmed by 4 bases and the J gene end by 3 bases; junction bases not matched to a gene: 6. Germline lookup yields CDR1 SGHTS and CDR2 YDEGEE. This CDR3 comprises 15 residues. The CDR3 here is CASSPGGLAVYEQYF. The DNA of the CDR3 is TGTGCCAGCAGCCCAGGGGGACTAGCGGTCTACGAGCAGTACTTC.

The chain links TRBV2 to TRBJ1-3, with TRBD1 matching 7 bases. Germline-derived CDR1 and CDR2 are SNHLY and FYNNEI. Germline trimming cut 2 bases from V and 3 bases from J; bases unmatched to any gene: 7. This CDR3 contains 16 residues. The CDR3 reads CASSELGTDFGNTIYF. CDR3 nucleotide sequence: TGTGCCAGCAGTGAACTCGGGACAGACTTTGGAAACACCATATATTTT.

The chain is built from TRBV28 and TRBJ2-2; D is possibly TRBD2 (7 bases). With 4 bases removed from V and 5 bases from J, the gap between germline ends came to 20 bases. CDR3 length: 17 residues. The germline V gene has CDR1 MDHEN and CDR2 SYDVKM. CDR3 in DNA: TGTGCCAGCAGTTCCCCACGAGGGGGAGGGCGAACCGGGGAGCTGTTTTTT. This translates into CASSSPRGGGRTGELFF.

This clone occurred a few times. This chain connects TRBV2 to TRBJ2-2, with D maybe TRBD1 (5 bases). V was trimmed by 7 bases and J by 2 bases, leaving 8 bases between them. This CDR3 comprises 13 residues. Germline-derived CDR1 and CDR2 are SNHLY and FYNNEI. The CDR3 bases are TGTGCCAGCAAACAGGATAACACCGGGGAGCTGTTTTTT. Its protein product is CASKQDNTGELFF.

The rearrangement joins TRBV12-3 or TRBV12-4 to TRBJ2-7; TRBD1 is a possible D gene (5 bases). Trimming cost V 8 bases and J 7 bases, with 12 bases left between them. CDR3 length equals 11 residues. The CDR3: CASGALGEQYF. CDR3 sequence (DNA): TGTGCCAGCGGGGCGCTGGGAGAGCAGTACTTC.

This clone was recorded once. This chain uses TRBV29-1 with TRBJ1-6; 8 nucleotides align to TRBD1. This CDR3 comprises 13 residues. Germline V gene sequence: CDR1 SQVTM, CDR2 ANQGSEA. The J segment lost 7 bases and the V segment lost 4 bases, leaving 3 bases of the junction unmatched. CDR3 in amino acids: CSVATGGNSPLHF. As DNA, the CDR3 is TGCAGCGTTGCCACAGGGGGGAATTCACCCCTCCACTTT.

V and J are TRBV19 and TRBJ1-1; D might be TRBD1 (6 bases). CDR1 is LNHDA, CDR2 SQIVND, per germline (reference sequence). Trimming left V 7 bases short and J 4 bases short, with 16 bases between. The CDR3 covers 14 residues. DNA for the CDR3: TGTGCCAGTATGGTAAGGGGGATTTCCACTGAAGCTTTCTTT. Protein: CASMVRGISTEAFF. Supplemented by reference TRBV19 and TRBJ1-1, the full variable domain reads DGGITQSPKYLFRKEGQNVTLSCEQNLNHDAMYWYRQDPGQGLRLIYYSQIVNDFQKGDIAEGYSVSREKKESFPLTVTSAQKNPTAFYLCASMVRGISTEAFFGQGTRLTVV.

CDR3 sequence: CASTIPSGGYGYTF. CDR3 nucleotides: TGTGCCAGTACCATACCGTCGGGGGGCTATGGCTACACCTTC. J is TRBJ1-2 and V is TRBV19; possible D gene TRBD1, 5 bases. The CDR3 runs 14 residues. Trimming removed 7 bases from V and 4 bases from J, with 16 bases in between. Germline V gene sequence: CDR1 LNHDA, CDR2 SQIVND (reference sequence).